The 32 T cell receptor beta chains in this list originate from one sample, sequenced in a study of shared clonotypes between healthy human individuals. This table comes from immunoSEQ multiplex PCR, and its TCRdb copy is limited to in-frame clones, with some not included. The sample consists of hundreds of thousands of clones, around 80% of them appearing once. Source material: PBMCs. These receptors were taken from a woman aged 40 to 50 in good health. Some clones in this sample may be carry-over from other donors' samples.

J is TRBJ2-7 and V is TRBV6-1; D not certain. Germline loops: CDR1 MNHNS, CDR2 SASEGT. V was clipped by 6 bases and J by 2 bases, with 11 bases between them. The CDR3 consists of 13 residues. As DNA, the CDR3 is TGTGCCAGCAGCCCGACAAGAACCTACGAGCAGTACTTC. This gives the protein CASSPTRTYEQYF.

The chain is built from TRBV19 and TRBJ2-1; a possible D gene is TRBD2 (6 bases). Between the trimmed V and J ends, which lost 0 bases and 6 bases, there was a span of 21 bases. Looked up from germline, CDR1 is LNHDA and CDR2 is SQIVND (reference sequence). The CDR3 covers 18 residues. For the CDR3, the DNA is TGTGCCAGTAGTATAGATCGGTCGGAGCGGGTCCGACCCAATGAGCAGTTCTTC. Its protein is CASSIDRSERVRPNEQFF. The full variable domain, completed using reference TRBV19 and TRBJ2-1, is DGGITQSPKYLFRKEGQNVTLSCEQNLNHDAMYWYRQDPGQGLRLIYYSQIVNDFQKGDIAEGYSVSREKKESFPLTVTSAQKNPTAFYLCASSIDRSERVRPNEQFFGPGTRLTVL.

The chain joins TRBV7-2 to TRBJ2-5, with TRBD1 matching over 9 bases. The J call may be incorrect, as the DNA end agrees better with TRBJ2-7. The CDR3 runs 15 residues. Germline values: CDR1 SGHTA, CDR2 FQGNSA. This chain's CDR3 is CASSARDRASYEQYF. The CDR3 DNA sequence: TGTGCCAGCAGCGCCCGGGACAGGGCATCCTACGAGCAGTACTTC.

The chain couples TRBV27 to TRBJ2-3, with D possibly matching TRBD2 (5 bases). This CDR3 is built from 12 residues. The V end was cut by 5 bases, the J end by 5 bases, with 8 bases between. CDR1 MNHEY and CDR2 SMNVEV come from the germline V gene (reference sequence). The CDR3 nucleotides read TGTGCCAGCAGTCACCGGGGAGATACGCAGTATTTT. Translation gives CASSHRGDTQYF.

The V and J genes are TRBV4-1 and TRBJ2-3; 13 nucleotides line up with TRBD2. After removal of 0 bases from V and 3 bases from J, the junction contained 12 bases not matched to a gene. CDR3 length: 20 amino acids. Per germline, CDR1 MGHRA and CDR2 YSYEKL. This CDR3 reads CASSQDATSGRARETDTQYF. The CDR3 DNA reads TGCGCCAGCAGCCAAGATGCCACTAGCGGGAGGGCCCGGGAGACAGATACGCAGTATTTT.

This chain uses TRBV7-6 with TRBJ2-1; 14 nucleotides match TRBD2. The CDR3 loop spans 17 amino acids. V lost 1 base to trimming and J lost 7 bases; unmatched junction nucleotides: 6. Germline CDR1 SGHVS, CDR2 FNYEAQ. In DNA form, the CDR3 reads TGTGCCAGCAGCTTAGGGGGACTAGCGGGAGCGGGTAATGAGCAGTTCTTC. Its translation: CASSLGGLAGAGNEQFF.

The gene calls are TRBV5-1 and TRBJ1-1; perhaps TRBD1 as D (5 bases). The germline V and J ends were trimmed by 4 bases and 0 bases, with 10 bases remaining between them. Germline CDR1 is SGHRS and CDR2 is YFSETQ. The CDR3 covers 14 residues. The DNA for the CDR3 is TGCGCCAGCAGCCCGACGACAGTGAACACTGAAGCTTTCTTT. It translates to CASSPTTVNTEAFF. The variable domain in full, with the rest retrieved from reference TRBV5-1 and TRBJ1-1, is KAGVTQTPRYLIKTRGQQVTLSCSPISGHRSVSWYQQTPGQGLQFLFEYFSETQRNKGNFPGRFSGRQFSNSRSEMNVSTLELGDSALYLCASSPTTVNTEAFFGQGTRLTVV.

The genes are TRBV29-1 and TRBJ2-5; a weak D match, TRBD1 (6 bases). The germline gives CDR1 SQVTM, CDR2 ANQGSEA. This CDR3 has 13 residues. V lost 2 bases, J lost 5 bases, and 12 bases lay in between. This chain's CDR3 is CSVERTGLETQYF. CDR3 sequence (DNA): TGCAGCGTTGAAAGAACAGGGTTGGAGACCCAGTACTTC. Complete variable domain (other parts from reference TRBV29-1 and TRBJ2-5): SAVISQKPSRDICQRGTSLTIQCQVDSQVTMMFWYRQQPGQSLTLIATANQGSEATYESGFVIDKFPISRPNLTFSTLTVSNMSPEDSSIYLCSVERTGLETQYFGPGTRLLVL.

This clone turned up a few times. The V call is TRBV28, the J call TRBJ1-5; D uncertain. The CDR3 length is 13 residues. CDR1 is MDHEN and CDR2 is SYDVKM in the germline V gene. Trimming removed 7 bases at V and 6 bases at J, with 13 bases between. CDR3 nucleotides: TGTGCCAGCATCCTTTCGGGTGGTCAGCCCCAGCATTTT. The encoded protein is CASILSGGQPQHF.

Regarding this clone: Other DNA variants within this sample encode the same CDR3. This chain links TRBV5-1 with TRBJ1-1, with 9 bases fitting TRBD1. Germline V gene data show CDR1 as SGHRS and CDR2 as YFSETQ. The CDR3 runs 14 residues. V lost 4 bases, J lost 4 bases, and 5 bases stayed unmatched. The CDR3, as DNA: TGCGCCAGCAGCGGACAGGGGATGGGCACTGAAGCTTTCTTT. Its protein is CASSGQGMGTEAFF.

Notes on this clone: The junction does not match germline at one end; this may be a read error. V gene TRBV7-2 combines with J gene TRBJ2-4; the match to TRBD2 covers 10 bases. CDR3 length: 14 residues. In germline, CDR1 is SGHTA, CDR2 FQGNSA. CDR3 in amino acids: CASSLAGAINIQYF. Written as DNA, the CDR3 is TGTGCCAGCAGCCTAGCGGGAGCTATAAACATTCAGTACTTC.

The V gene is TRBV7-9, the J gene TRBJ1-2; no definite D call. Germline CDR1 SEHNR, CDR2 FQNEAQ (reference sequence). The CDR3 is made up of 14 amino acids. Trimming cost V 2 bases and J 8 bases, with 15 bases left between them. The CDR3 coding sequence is TGTGCCAGCAGCTTACCAATCCTGGGCGGAGGCTACACCTTC. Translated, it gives CASSLPILGGGYTF.

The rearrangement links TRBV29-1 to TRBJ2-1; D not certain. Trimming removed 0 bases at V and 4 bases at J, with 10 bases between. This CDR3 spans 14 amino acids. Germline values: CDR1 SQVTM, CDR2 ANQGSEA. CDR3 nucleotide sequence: TGCAGCGTTGAAGAGCCCCAGTCATACAATGAGCAGTTCTTC. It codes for CSVEEPQSYNEQFF.

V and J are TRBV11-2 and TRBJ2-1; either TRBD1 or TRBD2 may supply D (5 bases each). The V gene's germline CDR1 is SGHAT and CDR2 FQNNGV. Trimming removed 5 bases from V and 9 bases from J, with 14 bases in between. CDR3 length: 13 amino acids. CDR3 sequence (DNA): TGTGCCAGCAGCCCCGGGGCTAGGGGTGAGCAGTTCTTC. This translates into CASSPGARGEQFF.

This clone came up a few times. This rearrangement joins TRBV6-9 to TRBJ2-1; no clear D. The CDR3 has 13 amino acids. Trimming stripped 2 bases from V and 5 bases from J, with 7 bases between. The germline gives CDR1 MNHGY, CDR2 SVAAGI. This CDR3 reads CASSYKGNNEQFF. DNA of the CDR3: TGTGCCAGCAGTTATAAGGGCAACAATGAGCAGTTCTTC.

The CDR3 loop reads CASSLVRNSGNTIYF. DNA for the CDR3: TGTGCCAGCAGCTTAGTCAGAAACTCTGGAAACACCATATATTTT. The rearrangement uses TRBV7-3 and TRBJ1-3; D is undetermined. Germline CDR1 SGHTA, CDR2 FQGTGA. V was pared by 2 bases and J by 0 bases, with 8 bases between. This CDR3 has 15 amino acids. Looking up the rest from reference TRBV7-3 and TRBJ1-3 gives the full variable domain: GAGVSQTPSNKVTEKGKYVELRCDPISGHTALYWYRQSLGQGPEFLIYFQGTGAADDSGLPNDRFFAVRPEGSVSTLKIQRTERGDSAVYLCASSLVRNSGNTIYFGEGSWLTVV.

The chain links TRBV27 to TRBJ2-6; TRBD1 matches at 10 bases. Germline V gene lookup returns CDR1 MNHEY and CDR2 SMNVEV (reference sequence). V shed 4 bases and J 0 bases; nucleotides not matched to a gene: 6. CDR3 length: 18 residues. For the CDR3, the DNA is TGTGCCAGCAGTTCGGGGACAGGGGAGCCCTCTGGGGCCAACGTCCTGACTTTC. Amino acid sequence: CASSSGTGEPSGANVLTF.

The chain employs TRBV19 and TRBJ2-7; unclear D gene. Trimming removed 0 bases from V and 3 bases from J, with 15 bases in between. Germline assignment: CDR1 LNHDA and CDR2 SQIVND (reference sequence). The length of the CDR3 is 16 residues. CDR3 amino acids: CASSIDPDSTRYEQYF. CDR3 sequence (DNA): TGTGCCAGTAGTATAGATCCCGACTCGACCCGCTACGAGCAGTACTTC.

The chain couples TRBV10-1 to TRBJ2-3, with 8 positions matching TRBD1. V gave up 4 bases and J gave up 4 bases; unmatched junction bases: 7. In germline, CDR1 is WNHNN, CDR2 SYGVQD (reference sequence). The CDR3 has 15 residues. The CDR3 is CASSGSGGFADTQYF. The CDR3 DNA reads TGCGCCAGCAGTGGTTCAGGGGGCTTCGCAGATACGCAGTATTTT.

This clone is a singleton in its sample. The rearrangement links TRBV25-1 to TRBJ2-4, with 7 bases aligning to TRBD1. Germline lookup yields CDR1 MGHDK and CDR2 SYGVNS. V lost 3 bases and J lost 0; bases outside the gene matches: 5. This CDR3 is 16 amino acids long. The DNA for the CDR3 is TGTGCCAGCAGTGAGCGACAGGGTCTAGCCAAAAACATTCAGTACTTC. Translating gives CASSERQGLAKNIQYF.

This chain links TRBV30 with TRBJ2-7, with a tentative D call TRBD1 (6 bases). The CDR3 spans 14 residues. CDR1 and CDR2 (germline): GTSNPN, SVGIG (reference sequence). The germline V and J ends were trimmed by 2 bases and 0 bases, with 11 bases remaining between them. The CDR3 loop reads CAWSIGGSSYEQYF. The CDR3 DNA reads TGTGCCTGGAGTATAGGGGGTAGCTCCTACGAGCAGTACTTC.

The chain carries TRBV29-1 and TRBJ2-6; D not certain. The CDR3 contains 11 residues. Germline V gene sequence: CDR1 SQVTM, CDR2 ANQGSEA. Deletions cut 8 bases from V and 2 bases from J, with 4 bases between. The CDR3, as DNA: TGCAGCCACCCTGGGGCCAACGTCCTGACTTTC. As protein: CSHPGANVLTF.

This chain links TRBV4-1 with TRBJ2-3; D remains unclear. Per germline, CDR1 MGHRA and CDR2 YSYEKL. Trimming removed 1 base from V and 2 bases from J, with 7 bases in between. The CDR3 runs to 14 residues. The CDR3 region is CASSQAPFTDTQYF. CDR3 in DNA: TGCGCCAGCAGCCAAGCGCCGTTCACAGATACGCAGTATTTT.

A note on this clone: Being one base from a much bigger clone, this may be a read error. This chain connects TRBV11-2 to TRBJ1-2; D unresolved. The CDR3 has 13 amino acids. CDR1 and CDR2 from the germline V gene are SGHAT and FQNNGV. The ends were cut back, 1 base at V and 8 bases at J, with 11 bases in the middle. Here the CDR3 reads CASSLGRGSGYTF. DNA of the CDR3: TGTGCCAGCAGCTTAGGGAGAGGTTCGGGCTACACCTTC.

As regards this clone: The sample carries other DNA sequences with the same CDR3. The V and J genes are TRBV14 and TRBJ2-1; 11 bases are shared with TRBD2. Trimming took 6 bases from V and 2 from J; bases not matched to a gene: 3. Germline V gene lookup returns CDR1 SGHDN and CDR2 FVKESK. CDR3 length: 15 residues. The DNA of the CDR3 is TGTGCCAGCAGTCAGGGACTAGCGGCCTACAATGAGCAGTTCTTC. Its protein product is CASSQGLAAYNEQFF.

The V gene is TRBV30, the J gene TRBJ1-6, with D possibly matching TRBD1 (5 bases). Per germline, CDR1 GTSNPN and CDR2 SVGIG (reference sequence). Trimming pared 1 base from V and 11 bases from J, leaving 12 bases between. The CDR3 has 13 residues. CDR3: CAWSDGASTPLHF. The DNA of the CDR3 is TGTGCCTGGAGTGACGGGGCGTCGACACCCCTCCACTTT. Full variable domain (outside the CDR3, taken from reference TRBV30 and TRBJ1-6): SQTIHQWPATLVQPVGSPLSLECTVEGTSNPNLYWYRQAAGRGLQLLFYSVGIGQISSEVPQNLSASRPQDRQFILSSKKLLLSDSGFYLCAWSDGASTPLHFGNGTRLTVT.

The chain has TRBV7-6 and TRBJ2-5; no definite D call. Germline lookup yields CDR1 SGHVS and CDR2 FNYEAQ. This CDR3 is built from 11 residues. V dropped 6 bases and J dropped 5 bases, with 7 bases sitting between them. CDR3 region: CASSPLETQYF. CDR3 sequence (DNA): TGTGCCAGCAGTCCCCTGGAGACCCAGTACTTC. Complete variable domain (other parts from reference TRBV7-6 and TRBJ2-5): GAGVSQSPRYKVTKRGQDVALRCDPISGHVSLYWYRQALGQGPEFLTYFNYEAQQDKSGLPNDRFSAERPEGSISTLTIQRTEQRDSAMYRCASSPLETQYFGPGTRLLVL.

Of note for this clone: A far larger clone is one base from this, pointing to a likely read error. CDR3 sequence reads: CASSHRREVPNEQFF. In nucleotides, the CDR3 is TGTGCCAGCAGTCACAGGCGGGAGGTTCCCAATGAGCAGTTCTTC. The rearrangement joins TRBV6-5 to TRBJ2-1, with TRBD2 matching over 8 bases. The germline gives CDR1 MNHEY, CDR2 SVGAGI. This CDR3 is built from 15 residues. The ends lost 5 bases at V and 6 bases at J; junction bases unmatched: 9.

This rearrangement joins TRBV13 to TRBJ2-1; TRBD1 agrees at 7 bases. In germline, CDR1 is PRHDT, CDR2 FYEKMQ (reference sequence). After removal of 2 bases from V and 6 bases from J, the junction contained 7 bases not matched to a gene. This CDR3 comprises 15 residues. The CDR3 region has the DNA TGTGCCAGCAGCTTAATTACAGGGGTGGGCAATGAGCAGTTCTTC. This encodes CASSLITGVGNEQFF.

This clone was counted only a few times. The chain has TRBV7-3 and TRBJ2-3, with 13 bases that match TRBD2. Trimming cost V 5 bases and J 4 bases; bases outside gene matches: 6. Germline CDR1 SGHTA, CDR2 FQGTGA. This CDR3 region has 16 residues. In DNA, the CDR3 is TGTGCCAGCAGCAGAGGACTAGCGGGAGCCTCAGATACGCAGTATTTT. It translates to CASSRGLAGASDTQYF. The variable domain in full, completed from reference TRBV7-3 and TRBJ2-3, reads GAGVSQTPSNKVTEKGKYVELRCDPISGHTALYWYRQSLGQGPEFLIYFQGTGAADDSGLPNDRFFAVRPEGSVSTLKIQRTERGDSAVYLCASSRGLAGASDTQYFGPGTRLTVL.

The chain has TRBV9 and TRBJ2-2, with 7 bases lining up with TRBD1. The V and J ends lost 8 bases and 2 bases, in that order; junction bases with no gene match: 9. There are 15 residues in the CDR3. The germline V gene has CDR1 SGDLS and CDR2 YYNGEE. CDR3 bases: TGTGCCAGTACCCCCTGGGACAGCAACACCGGGGAGCTGTTTTTT. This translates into CASTPWDSNTGELFF.

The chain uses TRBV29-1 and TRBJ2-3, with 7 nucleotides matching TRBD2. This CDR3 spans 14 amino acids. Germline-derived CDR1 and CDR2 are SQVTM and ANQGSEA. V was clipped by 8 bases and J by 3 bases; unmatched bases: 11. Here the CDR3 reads CSLGGRSLTDTQYF. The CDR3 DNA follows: TGCAGCTTGGGAGGGCGTTCCCTAACAGATACGCAGTATTTT.